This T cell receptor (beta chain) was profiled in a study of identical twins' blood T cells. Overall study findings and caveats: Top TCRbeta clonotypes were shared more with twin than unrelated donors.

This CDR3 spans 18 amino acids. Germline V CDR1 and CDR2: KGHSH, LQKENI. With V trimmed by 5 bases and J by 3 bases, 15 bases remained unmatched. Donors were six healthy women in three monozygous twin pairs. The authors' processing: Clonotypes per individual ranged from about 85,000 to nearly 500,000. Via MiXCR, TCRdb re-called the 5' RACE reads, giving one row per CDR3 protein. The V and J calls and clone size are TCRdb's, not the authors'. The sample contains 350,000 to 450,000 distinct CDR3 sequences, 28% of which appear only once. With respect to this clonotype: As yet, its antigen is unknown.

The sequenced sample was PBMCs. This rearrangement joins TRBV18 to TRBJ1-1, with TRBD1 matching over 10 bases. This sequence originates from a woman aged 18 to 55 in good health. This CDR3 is CASSSTGTGERSDTEAFF. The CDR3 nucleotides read TGTGCCAGCTCATCAACCGGGACAGGGGAACGGAGCGACACTGAAGCTTTCTTT.